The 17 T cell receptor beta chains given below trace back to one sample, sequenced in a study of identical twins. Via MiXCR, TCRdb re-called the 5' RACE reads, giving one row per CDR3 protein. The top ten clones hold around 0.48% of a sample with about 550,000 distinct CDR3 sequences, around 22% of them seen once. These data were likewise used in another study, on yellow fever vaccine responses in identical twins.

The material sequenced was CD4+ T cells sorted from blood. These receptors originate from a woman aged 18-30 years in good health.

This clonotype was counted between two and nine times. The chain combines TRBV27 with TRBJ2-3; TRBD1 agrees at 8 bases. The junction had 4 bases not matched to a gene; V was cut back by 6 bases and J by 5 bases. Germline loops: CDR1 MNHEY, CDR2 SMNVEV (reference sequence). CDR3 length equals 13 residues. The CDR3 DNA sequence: TGTGCCAGCAGAACAACAGGGGGAGATACGCAGTATTTT. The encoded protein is CASRTTGGDTQYF.

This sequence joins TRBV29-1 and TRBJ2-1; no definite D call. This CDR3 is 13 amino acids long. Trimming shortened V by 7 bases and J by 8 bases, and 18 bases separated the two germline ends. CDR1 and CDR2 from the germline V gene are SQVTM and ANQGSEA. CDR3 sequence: CSATNKRVDEQFF. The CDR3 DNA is TGCAGCGCCACGAATAAACGTGTGGATGAGCAGTTCTTC.

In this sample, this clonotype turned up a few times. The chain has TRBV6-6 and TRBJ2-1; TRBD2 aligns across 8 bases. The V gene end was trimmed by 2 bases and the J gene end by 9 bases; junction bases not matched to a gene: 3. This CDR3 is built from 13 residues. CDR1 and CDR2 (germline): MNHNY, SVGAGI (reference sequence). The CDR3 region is CASSYGAGGEQFF. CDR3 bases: TGTGCCAGCAGTTACGGGGCGGGGGGTGAGCAGTTCTTC.

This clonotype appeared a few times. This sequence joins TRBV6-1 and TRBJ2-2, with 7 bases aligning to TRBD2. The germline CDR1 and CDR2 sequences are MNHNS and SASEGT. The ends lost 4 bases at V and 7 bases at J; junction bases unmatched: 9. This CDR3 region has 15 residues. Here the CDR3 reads CASSAFPLAGGELFF. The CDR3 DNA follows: TGTGCCAGCAGTGCGTTCCCCTTAGCGGGCGGGGAGCTGTTTTTT.

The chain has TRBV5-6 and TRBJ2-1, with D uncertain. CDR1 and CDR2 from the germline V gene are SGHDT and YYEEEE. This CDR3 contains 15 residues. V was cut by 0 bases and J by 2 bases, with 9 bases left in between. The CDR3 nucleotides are TGTGCCAGCAGCTTGGCTCCGCAAACCTACAATGAGCAGTTCTTC. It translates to CASSLAPQTYNEQFF.

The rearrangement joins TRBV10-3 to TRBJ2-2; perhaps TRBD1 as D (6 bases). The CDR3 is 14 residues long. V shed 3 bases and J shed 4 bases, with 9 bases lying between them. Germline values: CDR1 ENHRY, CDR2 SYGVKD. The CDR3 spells CAISETGSTGELFF. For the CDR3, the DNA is TGTGCCATCAGTGAAACAGGGTCCACCGGGGAGCTGTTTTTT.

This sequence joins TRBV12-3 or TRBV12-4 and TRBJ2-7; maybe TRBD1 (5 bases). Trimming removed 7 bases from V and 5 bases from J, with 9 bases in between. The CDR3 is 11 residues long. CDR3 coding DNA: TGTGCCAGCAACGACAGTAACGAGCAGTACGTC. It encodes CASNDSNEQYV.

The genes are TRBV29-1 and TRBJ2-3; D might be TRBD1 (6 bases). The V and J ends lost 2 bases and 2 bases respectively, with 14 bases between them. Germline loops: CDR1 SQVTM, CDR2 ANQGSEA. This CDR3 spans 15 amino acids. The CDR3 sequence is CSVESRGTDTDTQYF. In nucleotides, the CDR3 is TGCAGCGTTGAAAGCAGGGGTACTGACACAGATACGCAGTATTTT.

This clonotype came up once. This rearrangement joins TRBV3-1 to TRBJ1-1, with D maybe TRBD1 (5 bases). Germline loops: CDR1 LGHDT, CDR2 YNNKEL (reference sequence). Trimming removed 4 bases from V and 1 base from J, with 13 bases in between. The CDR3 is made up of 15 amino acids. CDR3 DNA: TGTGCCAGCAGCCGTACTCTCCAGGGGAACACTGAAGCTTTCTTT. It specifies CASSRTLQGNTEAFF.

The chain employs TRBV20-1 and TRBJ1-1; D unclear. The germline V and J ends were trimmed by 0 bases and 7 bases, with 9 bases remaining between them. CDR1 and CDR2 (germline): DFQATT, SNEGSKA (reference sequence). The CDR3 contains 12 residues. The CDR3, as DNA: TGCAGTGCTAGAGATCCTGCAAGTGAAGCTTTCTTT. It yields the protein CSARDPASEAFF.

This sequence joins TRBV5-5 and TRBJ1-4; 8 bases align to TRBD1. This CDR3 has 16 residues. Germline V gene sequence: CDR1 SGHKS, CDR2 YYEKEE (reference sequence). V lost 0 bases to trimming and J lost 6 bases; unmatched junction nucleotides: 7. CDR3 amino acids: CASSLGTGRPDEKLFF. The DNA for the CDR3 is TGTGCCAGCAGCTTGGGGACAGGGCGCCCCGATGAAAAACTGTTTTTT.

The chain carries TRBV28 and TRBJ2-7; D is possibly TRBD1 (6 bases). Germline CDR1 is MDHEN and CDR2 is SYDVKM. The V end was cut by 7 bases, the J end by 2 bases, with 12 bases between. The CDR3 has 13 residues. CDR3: CASTSRGPYEQYF. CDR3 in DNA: TGTGCCAGCACCTCCAGGGGTCCCTACGAGCAGTACTTC.

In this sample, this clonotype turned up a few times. CDR3 in amino acids: CASQYAGVGNTIYF. In DNA form, the CDR3 reads TGTGCCAGCCAATACGCCGGGGTCGGAAACACCATATATTTT. The chain couples TRBV7-9 to TRBJ1-3; D is uncertain. CDR1 SEHNR and CDR2 FQNEAQ come from the germline V gene (reference sequence). V was clipped by 8 bases and J by 4 bases, with 15 bases between them. This CDR3 is built from 14 residues.

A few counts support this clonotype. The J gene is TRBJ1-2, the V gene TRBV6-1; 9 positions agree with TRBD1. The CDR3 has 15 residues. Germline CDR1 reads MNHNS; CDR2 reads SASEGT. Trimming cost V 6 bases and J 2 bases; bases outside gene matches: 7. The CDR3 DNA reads TGTGCCAGCAGCCAAACCGGGACAGGGAACTATGGCTACACCTTC. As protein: CASSQTGTGNYGYTF.

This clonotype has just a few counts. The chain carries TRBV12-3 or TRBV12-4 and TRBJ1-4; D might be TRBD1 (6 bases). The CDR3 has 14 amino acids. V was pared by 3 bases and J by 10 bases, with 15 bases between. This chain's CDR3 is CASSFGQGTVKLFF. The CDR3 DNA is TGTGCCAGCAGTTTCGGGCAGGGGACGGTAAAACTGTTTTTT.

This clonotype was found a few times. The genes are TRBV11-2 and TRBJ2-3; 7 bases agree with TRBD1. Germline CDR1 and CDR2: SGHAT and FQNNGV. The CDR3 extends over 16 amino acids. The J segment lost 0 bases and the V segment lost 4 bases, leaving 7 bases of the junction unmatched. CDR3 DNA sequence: TGTGCCAGCAGCTCCCAGGGGGTTTCTAGCACAGATACGCAGTATTTT. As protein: CASSSQGVSSTDTQYF.

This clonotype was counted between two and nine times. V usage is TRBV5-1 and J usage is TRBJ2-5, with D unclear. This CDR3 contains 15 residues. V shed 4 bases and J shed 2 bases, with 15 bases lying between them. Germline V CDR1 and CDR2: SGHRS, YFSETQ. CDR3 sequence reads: CASSTAPRAQETQYF. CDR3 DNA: TGCGCCAGCAGCACCGCCCCTAGAGCTCAAGAGACCCAGTACTTC.